The clone carrying this TCR beta chain was recorded once. A quantity of about 0.5 to 1 ug RNA underwent reverse transcription using random hexamers. TCRdb analysed the immunoSEQ multiplex PCR reads with MiXCR anew, one entry per CDR3 protein. Here the sample spans under 200,000 distinct CDR3 sequences, 95% being singletons. This sample was taken from a study of CD8 T cells in Susac syndrome. Looked up from germline, CDR1 is MGHRA and CDR2 is YSYEKL. V gave up 6 bases and J gave up 6 bases, with 13 bases separating them. The CDR3 has 13 residues. Sequencing of TCR beta, carried out with a high-throughput approach, was applied to CD8+ and CD4+ T cells from the blood.

The sequence was obtained from a human donor with multiple sclerosis. This sequence joins TRBV4-1 and TRBJ2-3; D remains ambiguous. Sequencing input: CD8+ T cells from PBMCs. DNA for the CDR3: TGCGCCAGCAGAGGCCGCAGCTCTGATACGCAGTATTTT. It codes for CASRGRSSDTQYF.